The 14 T cell receptor beta chains presented below share a single source sample, sequenced in a study of radiotherapy plus CTLA-4 blockade in lung cancer. Produced via immunoSEQ multiplex PCR; TCRdb's table is partial and in-frame only. The repertoire holds 77,000 or so clones, with over 65% as singletons. Sequenced here: peripheral blood, sampled from a patient treated with radiotherapy plus ipilimumab. Every receptor here comes from a human donor with non-small cell lung cancer whose response to radiotherapy plus ipilimumab could not be evaluated.

This clone was seen a handful of times. The chain links TRBV27 to TRBJ2-1; D gene unclear. V was pared by 3 bases and J by 8 bases, with 8 bases between. Per the germline V gene, CDR1 is MNHEY and CDR2 is SMNVEV (reference sequence). CDR3 length: 12 residues. The CDR3 DNA reads as TGTGCCAGCAGTTTTGGCCTCTATGAGCAGTTCTTC. Translating gives CASSFGLYEQFF.

The genes are TRBV7-2 and TRBJ2-5; 9 positions match TRBD1. Gene TRBJ2-7 matches the end of the DNA better, so the J call may be wrong. This CDR3 is 18 amino acids long. CDR1 is SGHTA and CDR2 is FQGNSA in the germline V gene. The CDR3 DNA reads TGTGCCAGCAGCTTAGTCCCGGGACAGGGCAGATCTTACTACGAGCAGTACTTC. Its translation is CASSLVPGQGRSYYEQYF.

This chain connects TRBV6-1 to TRBJ2-6; possible D gene TRBD1, 5 bases. The CDR3 is 19 residues long. From germline, CDR1 is MNHNS and CDR2 SASEGT. With 3 bases removed from V and 0 bases from J, the gap between germline ends came to 18 bases. In DNA form, the CDR3 reads TGTGCCAGCAGTGATAGTTGGGGCAGGTTGCTCTCTGGGGCCAACGTCCTGACTTTC. It encodes CASSDSWGRLLSGANVLTF.

This clone was found a few times. This chain connects TRBV5-1 to TRBJ1-6; 10 positions agree with TRBD1. Germline loops: CDR1 SGHRS, CDR2 YFSETQ. The CDR3 is made up of 15 amino acids. V gave up 2 bases and J gave up 9 bases; unmatched junction bases: 5. In DNA form, the CDR3 reads TGCGCCAGCAGCTTTGGGGACAGGGGTGGTTCACCCCTCCACTTT. This sequence encodes CASSFGDRGGSPLHF.

The V and J genes are TRBV7-9 and TRBJ2-5, with 9 bases identical to TRBD1. The CDR3 is 14 residues long. V gave up 1 base and J gave up 4 bases; unmatched junction bases: 1. Germline V gene lookup returns CDR1 SEHNR and CDR2 FQNEAQ (reference sequence). The CDR3 reads CASSLDRGRETQYF. The CDR3 region has the DNA TGTGCCAGCAGCTTAGACAGGGGGCGAGAGACCCAGTACTTC. The full variable domain, in which reference TRBV7-9 and TRBJ2-5 provide the parts outside the CDR3, is DTGVSQNPRHKITKRGQNVTFRCDPISEHNRLYWYRQTLGQGPEFLTYFQNEAQLEKSRLLSDRFSAERPKGSFSTLEIQRTEQGDSAMYLCASSLDRGRETQYFGPGTRLLVL.

The rearrangement uses TRBV19 and TRBJ2-6; TRBD1 matches 7 bases. The CDR3 runs 17 residues. Germline-derived CDR1 and CDR2 are LNHDA and SQIVND (reference sequence). Trimming took 5 bases from V and 0 from J; bases not matched to a gene: 7. The CDR3, as DNA: TGTGCCAGTAGTTTGGACAGGCTGCCCTCTGGGGCCAACGTCCTGACTTTC. Translation: CASSLDRLPSGANVLTF.

The chain uses TRBV7-3 and TRBJ2-5, with D possibly being TRBD1 (7 bases). From germline, CDR1 is SGHTA and CDR2 FQGTGA. The CDR3 totals 13 residues. V was cut by 5 bases and J by 5 bases, with 12 bases left in between. The CDR3 protein is CASSVPGGETQYF. CDR3 bases: TGTGCCAGCAGCGTTCCAGGGGGGGAGACCCAGTACTTC. Variable domain in full (rest from reference TRBV7-3 and TRBJ2-5): GAGVSQTPSNKVTEKGKYVELRCDPISGHTALYWYRQSLGQGPEFLIYFQGTGAADDSGLPNDRFFAVRPEGSVSTLKIQRTERGDSAVYLCASSVPGGETQYFGPGTRLLVL.

This chain connects TRBV18 to TRBJ1-2, with D tentatively TRBD1 (6 bases). CDR3 length: 13 amino acids. The V and J ends lost 2 bases and 8 bases respectively, with 12 bases between them. CDR1 is KGHSH, CDR2 LQKENI, per germline. CDR3 sequence (DNA): TGTGCCAGCTCACCATCGGGGGGCACAGGCTACACCTTC. Protein product: CASSPSGGTGYTF.

The genes are TRBV6-1 and TRBJ2-6; tentative D call: TRBD1 (6 bases). Per germline, CDR1 MNHNS and CDR2 SASEGT. The CDR3 is 15 amino acids. V shed 5 bases and J shed 2 bases, with 10 bases lying between them. The CDR3 spells CASSSQGAGANVLTF. The CDR3 region has the DNA TGTGCCAGCAGTTCACAGGGCGCTGGGGCCAACGTCCTGACTTTC.

The chain carries TRBV28 and TRBJ2-1; 12 bases agree with TRBD1. Germline V gene lookup returns CDR1 MDHEN and CDR2 SYDVKM. Trimming cost V 6 bases and J 1 base; bases outside gene matches: 19. There are 21 residues in the CDR3. The CDR3 sequence: CASSHLMGGQGATVSYNEQFF. The CDR3, as DNA: TGTGCCAGCAGCCATCTTATGGGGGGACAGGGGGCTACGGTGTCCTACAATGAGCAGTTCTTC.

The genes are TRBV27 and TRBJ2-1; 12 nucleotides match TRBD2. CDR3 size: 16 residues. After removal of 0 bases from V and 6 bases from J, the junction contained 3 bases not matched to a gene. Germline V lookup: CDR1 MNHEY, CDR2 SMNVEV (reference sequence). The CDR3 here is CASSLSLAGGPNEQFF. CDR3 in DNA: TGTGCCAGCAGTTTATCCCTAGCGGGGGGGCCCAATGAGCAGTTCTTC.

The chain recombines TRBV7-9 with TRBJ2-1; 8 bases fit TRBD2. CDR3 length equals 16 residues. J was trimmed by 9 bases and V by 3 bases; bases with no gene match: 13. Germline V CDR1 and CDR2: SEHNR, FQNEAQ (reference sequence). CDR3 coding DNA: TGTGCCAGCAGCTTTTCCCCTAGCGGGCTGGAGGGTGAGCAGTTCTTC. Translating gives CASSFSPSGLEGEQFF.

The V gene is TRBV7-7, the J gene TRBJ2-5; D perhaps matches TRBD2 (6 bases). CDR1 and CDR2 (germline): SSHAT, FNYEAQ (reference sequence). V was pared by 11 bases and J by 1 base, with 17 bases between. The CDR3 sequence is 14 residues long. The DNA of the CDR3 is TGTGCCCCACCTCCGGGGGACTTCCAAGAGACCCAGTACTTC. Its protein product is CAPPPGDFQETQYF.

This clone was seen only a few times. The V and J genes are TRBV18 and TRBJ1-6; D not certain. Germline V gene lookup returns CDR1 KGHSH and CDR2 LQKENI. Between the trimmed V and J ends, which lost 2 bases and 0 bases, there was a span of 8 bases. The CDR3 is 16 residues long. The CDR3 DNA is TGTGCCAGCTCACCAGGTGGACTCTCCTATAATTCACCCCTCCACTTT. It encodes CASSPGGLSYNSPLHF.